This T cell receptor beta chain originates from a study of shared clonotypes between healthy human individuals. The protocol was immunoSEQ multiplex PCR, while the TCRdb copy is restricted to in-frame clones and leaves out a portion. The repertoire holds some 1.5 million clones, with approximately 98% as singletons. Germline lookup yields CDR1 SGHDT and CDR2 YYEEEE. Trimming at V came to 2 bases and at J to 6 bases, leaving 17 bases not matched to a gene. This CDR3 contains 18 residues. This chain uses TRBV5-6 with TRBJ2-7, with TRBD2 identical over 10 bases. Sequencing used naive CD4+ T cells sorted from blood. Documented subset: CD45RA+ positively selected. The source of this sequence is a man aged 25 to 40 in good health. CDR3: CASSFDRVLAGDFSEQYF. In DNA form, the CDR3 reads TGTGCCAGCAGCTTCGACAGGGTTCTAGCGGGAGACTTTTCCGAGCAGTACTTC. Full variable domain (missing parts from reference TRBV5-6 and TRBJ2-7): DAGVTQSPTHLIKTRGQQVTLRCSPKSGHDTVSWYQQALGQGPQFIFQYYEEEERQRGNFPDRFSGHQFPNYSSELNVNALLLGDSALYLCASSFDRVLAGDFSEQYFGPGTRLTVT.